One and the same sample provided the 12 T cell receptor beta chains below, sequenced in a study of blood T cell repertoires in COVID-19. TCRdb's copy holds only in-frame clones and misses some; the assay was immunoSEQ multiplex PCR. Seen here are 100,000 to 150,000 clones, 70% to 90% observed once, and the top ten hold roughly 1.2%. The material sequenced was peripheral blood. The receptor source for this set is a woman of 80 years or more with acute or convalescent COVID-19.

The CDR3 reads CASSLGLAGGRPDTQYF. The CDR3 DNA is TGTGCCAGCTCACTCGGACTAGCGGGGGGGCGCCCAGATACGCAGTATTTT. This chain joins TRBV18 and TRBJ2-3; the match to TRBD2 covers 15 bases. Germline-derived CDR1 and CDR2 are KGHSH and LQKENI. The CDR3 runs 17 residues. After removal of 4 bases from V and 4 bases from J, the junction contained 6 bases not matched to a gene.

CDR3 bases: TGTGCCAGCAGTGGACAGGTTCAAGCTTTCTTT. As protein: CASSGQVQAFF. This sequence joins TRBV25-1 and TRBJ1-1, with a possible D match to TRBD1 (6 bases). The V end was cut by 4 bases, the J end by 9 bases, with 9 bases between. In germline, CDR1 is MGHDK, CDR2 SYGVNS. The CDR3 consists of 11 residues.

The chain has TRBV11-2 and TRBJ2-7, with D maybe TRBD2 (6 bases). Germline V gene lookup returns CDR1 SGHAT and CDR2 FQNNGV. The CDR3 extends over 17 amino acids. V lost 1 base and J 2 bases, leaving 18 bases between the germline ends. Here the CDR3 DNA reads TGTGCCAGCAGCTTAGGACGTTCCGGGACTCTTACCTACGAGCAGTACTTC. Translation: CASSLGRSGTLTYEQYF.

This clone was recorded once. The rearrangement joins TRBV19 to TRBJ2-1; possible D gene TRBD1, 6 bases. The CDR3 runs 16 residues. Trimming took 7 bases from V and 1 from J, leaving 17 bases between them. Per germline, CDR1 LNHDA and CDR2 SQIVND (reference sequence). The CDR3 nucleotides are TGTGCCAGTACCCCTCAGGGGACCGTTTCCTACAATGAGCAGTTCTTC. Translation: CASTPQGTVSYNEQFF.

V and J are TRBV28 and TRBJ1-2; D is unclear. V was shortened by 7 bases and J by 1 base, with 16 bases between the two germline ends. This CDR3 spans 15 amino acids. Germline CDR1 reads MDHEN; CDR2 reads SYDVKM. The CDR3 DNA is TGTGCCAGCACCCTGCGCCCAAATCATAACTATGGCTACACCTTC. Its translation is CASTLRPNHNYGYTF.

The genes are TRBV5-8 and TRBJ2-7; 9 bases map to TRBD1. This CDR3 comprises 16 residues. Trimming took 4 bases from V and 2 from J; bases not matched to a gene: 10. The germline gives CDR1 SGHTS, CDR2 YDEGEE. The CDR3 spells CASSHIQDRGAYEQYF. CDR3 DNA: TGTGCCAGCAGCCATATTCAAGACAGGGGGGCCTACGAGCAGTACTTC.

The rearrangement uses TRBV19 and TRBJ1-3; no firm D call. The V gene's germline CDR1 is LNHDA and CDR2 SQIVND (reference sequence). Trimming shortened V by 0 bases and J by 0 bases, and 3 bases separated the two germline ends. The CDR3 covers 14 residues. CDR3 in amino acids: CASSIEASGNTIYF. The CDR3 bases are TGTGCCAGTAGTATAGAGGCCTCTGGAAACACCATATATTTT. Full variable domain (missing parts from reference TRBV19 and TRBJ1-3): DGGITQSPKYLFRKEGQNVTLSCEQNLNHDAMYWYRQDPGQGLRLIYYSQIVNDFQKGDIAEGYSVSREKKESFPLTVTSAQKNPTAFYLCASSIEASGNTIYFGEGSWLTVV.

A single count supports this clone. The chain has TRBV6-2 or TRBV6-3 and TRBJ2-5; tentatively, D is TRBD2 (6 bases). The V gene's germline CDR1 is MNHEY and CDR2 SVGEGT. The length of the CDR3 is 15 residues. Trimming removed 6 bases at V and 3 bases at J, with 17 bases between. CDR3 nucleotide sequence: TGTGCCAGCAGCCAGCGAGGGACGGGGGAAGAGACCCAGTACTTC. Translated: CASSQRGTGEETQYF.

The chain employs TRBV3-1 (or the pseudogene TRBV3-2) and TRBJ1-3, with D hard to call. The V end lost 2 bases, the J end lost 1 base, and 9 bases lay between the germline ends. CDR1 is LGHDT, CDR2 YNNKEL, per germline (reference sequence). CDR3 length: 15 amino acids. The CDR3 DNA is TGTGCCAGCAGCCAATTTAGCTCTTCTGGAAACACCATATATTTT. This encodes CASSQFSSSGNTIYF.

The chain joins TRBV5-4 to TRBJ1-6, with D possibly being TRBD1 (5 bases). V was shortened by 0 bases and J by 7 bases, with 14 bases between the two germline ends. There are 16 residues in the CDR3. CDR1 is SGHNT, CDR2 YYREEE, per germline (reference sequence). CDR3 nucleotide sequence: TGTGCCAGCAGCTTGGCCGCCGACAGCCCAAATTCACCCCTCCACTTT. It codes for CASSLAADSPNSPLHF.

The chain carries TRBV3-1 (or the pseudogene TRBV3-2) and TRBJ1-6, with D possibly being TRBD1 (5 bases). V was clipped by 1 base and J by 11 bases, with 15 bases between them. Germline assignment: CDR1 LGHDT and CDR2 YNNKEL (reference sequence). The CDR3 has 15 residues. The CDR3 loop reads CASSQGQGIRAPLHF. In nucleotides, the CDR3 is TGTGCCAGCAGCCAAGGTCAGGGTATAAGGGCACCCCTCCACTTT.

This chain links TRBV19 with TRBJ1-5, with 11 bases identical to TRBD1. With 5 bases clipped from V and 5 bases from J, the junction kept 8 bases outside the gene matches. The CDR3 loop spans 16 amino acids. Germline V gene lookup returns CDR1 LNHDA and CDR2 SQIVND (reference sequence). DNA of the CDR3: TGTGCCAGTAGTGAAAGGGGGACAGGGGGTTATCAGCCCCAGCATTTT. It yields the protein CASSERGTGGYQPQHF.